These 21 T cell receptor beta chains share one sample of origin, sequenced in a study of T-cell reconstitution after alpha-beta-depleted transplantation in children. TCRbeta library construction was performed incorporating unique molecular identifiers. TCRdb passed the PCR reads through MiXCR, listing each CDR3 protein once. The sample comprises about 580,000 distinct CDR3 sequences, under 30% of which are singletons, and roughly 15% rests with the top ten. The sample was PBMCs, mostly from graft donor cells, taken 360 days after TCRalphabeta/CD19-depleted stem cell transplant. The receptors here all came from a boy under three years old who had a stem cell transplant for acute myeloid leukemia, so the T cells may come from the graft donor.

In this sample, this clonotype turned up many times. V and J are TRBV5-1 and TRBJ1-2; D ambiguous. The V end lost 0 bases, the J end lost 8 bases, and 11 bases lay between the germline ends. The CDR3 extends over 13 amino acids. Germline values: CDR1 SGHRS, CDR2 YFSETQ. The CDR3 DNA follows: TGCGCCAGCAGCTTGGACCAGCGAGAGGGCTACACCTTC. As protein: CASSLDQREGYTF.

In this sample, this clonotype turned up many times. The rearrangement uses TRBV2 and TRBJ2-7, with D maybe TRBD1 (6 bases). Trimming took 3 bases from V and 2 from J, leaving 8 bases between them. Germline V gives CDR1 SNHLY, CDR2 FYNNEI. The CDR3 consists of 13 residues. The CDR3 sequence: CASSDRDTYEQYV. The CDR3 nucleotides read TGTGCCAGCAGTGACAGGGACACCTACGAGCAGTACGTC.

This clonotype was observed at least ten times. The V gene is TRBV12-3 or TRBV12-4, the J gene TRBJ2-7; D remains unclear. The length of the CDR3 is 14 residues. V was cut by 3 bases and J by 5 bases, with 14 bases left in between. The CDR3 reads CASSLQPYPNEQYF. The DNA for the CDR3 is TGTGCCAGCAGTTTGCAGCCCTATCCGAACGAGCAGTACTTC.

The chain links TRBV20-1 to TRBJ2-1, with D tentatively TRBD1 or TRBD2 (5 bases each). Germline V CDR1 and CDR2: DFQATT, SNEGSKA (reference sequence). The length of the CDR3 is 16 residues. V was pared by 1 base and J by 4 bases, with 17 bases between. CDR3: CSARAPIGALYNEQFF. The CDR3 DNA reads TGCAGTGCTAGAGCCCCAATCGGGGCCCTATACAATGAGCAGTTCTTC.

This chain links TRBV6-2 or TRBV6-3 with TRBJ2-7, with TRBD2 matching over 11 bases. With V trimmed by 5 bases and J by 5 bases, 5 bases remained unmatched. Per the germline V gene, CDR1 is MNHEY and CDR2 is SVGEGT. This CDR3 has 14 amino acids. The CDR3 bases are TGTGCCAGCAGTCCTAGCGGGGGGACGGACGAGCAGTACTTC. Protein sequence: CASSPSGGTDEQYF.

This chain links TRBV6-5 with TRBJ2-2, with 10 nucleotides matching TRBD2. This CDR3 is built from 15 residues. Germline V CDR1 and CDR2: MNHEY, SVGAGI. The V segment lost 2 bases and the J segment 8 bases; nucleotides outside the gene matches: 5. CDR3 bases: TGTGCCAGCAGTTACGACACTAGCGGGGTGGGGGAGCTGTTTTTT. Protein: CASSYDTSGVGELFF.

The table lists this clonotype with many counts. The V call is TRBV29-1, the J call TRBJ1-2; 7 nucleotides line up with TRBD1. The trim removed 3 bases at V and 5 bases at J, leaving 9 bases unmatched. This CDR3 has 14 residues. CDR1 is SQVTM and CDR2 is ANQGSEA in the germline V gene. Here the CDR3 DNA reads TGCAGCGTTGACCAACAGGGGACCGATTATGGCTACACCTTC. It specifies CSVDQQGTDYGYTF.

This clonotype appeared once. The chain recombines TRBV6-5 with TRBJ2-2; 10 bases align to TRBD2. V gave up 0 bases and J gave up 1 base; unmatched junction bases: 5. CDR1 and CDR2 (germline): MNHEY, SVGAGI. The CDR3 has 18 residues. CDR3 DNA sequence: TGTGCCAGCAGTTACTCGCTAGCGGGGGCTAAGAACACCGGGGAGCTGTTTTTT. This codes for CASSYSLAGAKNTGELFF.

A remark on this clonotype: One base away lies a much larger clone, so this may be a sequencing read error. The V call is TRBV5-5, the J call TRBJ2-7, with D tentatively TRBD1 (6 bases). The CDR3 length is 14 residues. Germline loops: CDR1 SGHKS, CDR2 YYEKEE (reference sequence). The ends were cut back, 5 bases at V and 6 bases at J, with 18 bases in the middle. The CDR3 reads CASRPGHFPLEQYF. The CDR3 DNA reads TGTGCCAGCAGACCGGGACACTTTCCGCTCGAGCAGTACTTC.

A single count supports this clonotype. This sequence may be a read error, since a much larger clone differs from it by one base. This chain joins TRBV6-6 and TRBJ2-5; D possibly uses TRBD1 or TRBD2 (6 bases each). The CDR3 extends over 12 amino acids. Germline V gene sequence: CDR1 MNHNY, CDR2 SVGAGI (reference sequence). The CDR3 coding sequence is TGTGCCAGCAGTCGGGGGCCTTGGACCCGGTACTTC. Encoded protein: CASSRGPWTRYF.

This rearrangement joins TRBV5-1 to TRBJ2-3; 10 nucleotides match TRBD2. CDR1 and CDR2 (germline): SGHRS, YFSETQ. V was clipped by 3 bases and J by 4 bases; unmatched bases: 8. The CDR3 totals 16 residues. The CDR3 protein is CASSYGAGGLPDTQYF. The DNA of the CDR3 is TGCGCCAGCAGCTACGGAGCGGGGGGGCTCCCAGATACGCAGTATTTT.

CDR3 loop: CAWSRAVYEQYF. CDR3 DNA sequence: TGTGCCTGGAGTAGGGCAGTCTACGAGCAGTACTTC. The chain recombines TRBV30 with TRBJ2-7, with D uncertain. The CDR3 has 12 residues. V was clipped by 2 bases and J by 3 bases, with 8 bases between them. Germline CDR1 and CDR2: GTSNPN and SVGIG (reference sequence).

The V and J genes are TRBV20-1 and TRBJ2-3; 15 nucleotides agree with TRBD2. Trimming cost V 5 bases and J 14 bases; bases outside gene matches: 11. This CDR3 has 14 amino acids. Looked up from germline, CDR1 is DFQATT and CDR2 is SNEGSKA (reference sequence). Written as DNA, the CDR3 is TGCAGTGCTGTTACCGGGACTAGCGGGGGGTATTGGTATTTT. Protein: CSAVTGTSGGYWYF.

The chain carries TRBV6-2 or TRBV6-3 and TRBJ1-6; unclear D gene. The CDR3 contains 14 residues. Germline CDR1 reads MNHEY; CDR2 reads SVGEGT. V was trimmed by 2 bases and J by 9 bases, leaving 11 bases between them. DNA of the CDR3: TGTGCCAGCAGTTACGGGGTTGGAAGTTCACCCCTCCACTTT. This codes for CASSYGVGSSPLHF.

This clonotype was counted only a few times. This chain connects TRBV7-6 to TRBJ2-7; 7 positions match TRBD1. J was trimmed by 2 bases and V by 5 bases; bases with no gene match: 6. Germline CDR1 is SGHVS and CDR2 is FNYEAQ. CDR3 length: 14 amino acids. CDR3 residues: CASSKGTEAYEQYF. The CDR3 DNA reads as TGTGCCAGCAGCAAAGGGACAGAAGCCTACGAGCAGTACTTC. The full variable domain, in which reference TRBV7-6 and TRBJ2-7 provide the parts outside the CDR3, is GAGVSQSPRYKVTKRGQDVALRCDPISGHVSLYWYRQALGQGPEFLTYFNYEAQQDKSGLPNDRFSAERPEGSISTLTIQRTEQRDSAMYRCASSKGTEAYEQYFGPGTRLTVT.

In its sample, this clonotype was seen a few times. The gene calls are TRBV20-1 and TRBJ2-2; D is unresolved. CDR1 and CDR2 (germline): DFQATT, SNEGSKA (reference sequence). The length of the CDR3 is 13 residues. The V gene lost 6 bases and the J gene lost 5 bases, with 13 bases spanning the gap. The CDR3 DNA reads TGCAGTGCCCACCATCAGTGGACCGGGGAGCTGTTTTTT. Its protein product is CSAHHQWTGELFF.

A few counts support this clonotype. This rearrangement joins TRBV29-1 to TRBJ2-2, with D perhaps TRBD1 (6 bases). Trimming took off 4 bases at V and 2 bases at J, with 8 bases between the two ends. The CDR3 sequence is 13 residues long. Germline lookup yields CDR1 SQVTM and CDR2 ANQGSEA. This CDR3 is CSVGTDNTGELFF. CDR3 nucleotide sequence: TGCAGCGTTGGGACAGATAACACCGGGGAGCTGTTTTTT.

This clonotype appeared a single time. CDR3 region: CASSQDLVTGELFF. CDR3 DNA: TGTGCCAGCAGCCAGGATCTAGTAACCGGGGAGCTGTTTTTT. The chain employs TRBV3-1 and TRBJ2-2, with D hard to call. Trimming removed 3 bases at V and 5 bases at J, with 10 bases between. CDR1 is LGHDT, CDR2 YNNKEL, per germline (reference sequence). The CDR3 has 14 amino acids.

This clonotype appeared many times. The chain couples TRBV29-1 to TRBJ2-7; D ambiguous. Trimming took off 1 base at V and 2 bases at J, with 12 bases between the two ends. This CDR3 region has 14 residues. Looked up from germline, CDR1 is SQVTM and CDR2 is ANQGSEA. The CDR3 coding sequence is TGCAGCGTTGAAGCCCCTGGAGCCCCCTACGAGCAGTACTTC. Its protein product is CSVEAPGAPYEQYF.

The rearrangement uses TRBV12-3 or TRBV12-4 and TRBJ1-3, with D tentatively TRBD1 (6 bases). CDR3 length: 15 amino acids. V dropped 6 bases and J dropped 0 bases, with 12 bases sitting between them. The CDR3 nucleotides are TGTGCCAGCAGCCCCGCGGACAGCTCTGGAAACACCATATATTTT. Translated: CASSPADSSGNTIYF.

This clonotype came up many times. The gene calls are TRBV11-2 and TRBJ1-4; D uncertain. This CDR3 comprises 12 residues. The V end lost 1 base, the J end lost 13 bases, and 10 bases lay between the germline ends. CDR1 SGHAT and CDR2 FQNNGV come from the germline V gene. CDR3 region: CASSLVSRRLFF. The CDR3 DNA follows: TGTGCCAGCAGCTTAGTGTCCAGGCGACTGTTTTTT. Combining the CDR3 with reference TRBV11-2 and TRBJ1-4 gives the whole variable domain EAGVAQSPRYKIIEKRQSVAFWCNPISGHATLYWYQQILGQGPKLLIQFQNNGVVDDSQLPKDRFSAERLKGVDSTLKIQPAKLEDSAVYLCASSLVSRRLFFGSGTQLSVL.